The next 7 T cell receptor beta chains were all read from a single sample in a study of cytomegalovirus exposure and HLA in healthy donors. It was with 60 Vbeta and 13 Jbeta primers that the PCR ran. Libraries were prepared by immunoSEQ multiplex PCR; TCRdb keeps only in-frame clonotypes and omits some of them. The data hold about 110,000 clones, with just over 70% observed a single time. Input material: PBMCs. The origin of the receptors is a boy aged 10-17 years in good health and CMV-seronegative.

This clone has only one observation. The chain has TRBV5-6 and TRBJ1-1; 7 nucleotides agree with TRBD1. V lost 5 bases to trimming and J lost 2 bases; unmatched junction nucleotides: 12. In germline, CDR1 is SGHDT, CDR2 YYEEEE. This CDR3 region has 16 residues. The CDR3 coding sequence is TGTGCCAGCAGTTCCGTTGGGACAGAACGAAACACTGAAGCTTTCTTT. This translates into CASSSVGTERNTEAFF.

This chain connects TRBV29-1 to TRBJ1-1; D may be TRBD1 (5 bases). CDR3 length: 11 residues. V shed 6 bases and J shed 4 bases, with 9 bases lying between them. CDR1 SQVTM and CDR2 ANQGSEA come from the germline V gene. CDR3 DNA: TGCAGCGTGAGACAGAGCACTGAAGCTTTCTTT. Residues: CSVRQSTEAFF. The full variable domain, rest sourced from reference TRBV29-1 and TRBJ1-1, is SAVISQKPSRDICQRGTSLTIQCQVDSQVTMMFWYRQQPGQSLTLIATANQGSEATYESGFVIDKFPISRPNLTFSTLTVSNMSPEDSSIYLCSVRQSTEAFFGQGTRLTVV.

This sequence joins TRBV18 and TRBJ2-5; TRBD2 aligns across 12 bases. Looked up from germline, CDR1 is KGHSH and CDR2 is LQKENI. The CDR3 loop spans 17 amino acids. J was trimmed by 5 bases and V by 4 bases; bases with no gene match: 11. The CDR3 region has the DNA TGTGCCAGCTCACTCTCCGCTAGCGGGGGGGCCGCGGAGACCCAGTACTTC. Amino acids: CASSLSASGGAAETQYF.

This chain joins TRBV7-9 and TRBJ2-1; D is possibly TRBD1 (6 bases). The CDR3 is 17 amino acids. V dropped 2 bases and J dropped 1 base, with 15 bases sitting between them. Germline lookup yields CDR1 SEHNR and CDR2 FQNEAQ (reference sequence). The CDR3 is CASSLLDRKLSYNEQFF. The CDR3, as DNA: TGTGCCAGCAGCTTACTTGACAGGAAATTATCCTACAATGAGCAGTTCTTC.

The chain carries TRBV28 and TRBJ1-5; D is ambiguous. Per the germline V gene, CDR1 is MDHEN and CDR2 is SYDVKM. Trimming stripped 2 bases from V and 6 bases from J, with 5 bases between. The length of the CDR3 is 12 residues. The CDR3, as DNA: TGTGCCAGCAGTTTAGCGGGTCAGCCCCAGCATTTT. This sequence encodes CASSLAGQPQHF.

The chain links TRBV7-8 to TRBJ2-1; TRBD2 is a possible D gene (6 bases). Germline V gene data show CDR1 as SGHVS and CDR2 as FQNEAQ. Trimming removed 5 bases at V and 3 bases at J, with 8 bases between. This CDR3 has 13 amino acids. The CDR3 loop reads CASSAGLYNEQFF. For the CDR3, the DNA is TGTGCCAGCAGCGCGGGACTCTACAATGAGCAGTTCTTC.

Written as DNA, the CDR3 is TGTGCCAGCAGAATGGAGTACAATGAGCAGTTCTTC. It encodes CASRMEYNEQFF. The genes are TRBV14 and TRBJ2-1; D ambiguous. Per the germline V gene, CDR1 is SGHDN and CDR2 is FVKESK. The CDR3 consists of 12 residues. V was pared by 6 bases and J by 4 bases, with 7 bases between. The entire variable domain, with the rest obtained from reference TRBV14 and TRBJ2-1, is as follows: EAGVTQFPSHSVIEKGQTVTLRCDPISGHDNLYWYRRVMGKEIKFLLHFVKESKQDESGMPNNRFLAERTGGTYSTLKVQPAELEDSGVYFCASRMEYNEQFFGPGTRLTVL.